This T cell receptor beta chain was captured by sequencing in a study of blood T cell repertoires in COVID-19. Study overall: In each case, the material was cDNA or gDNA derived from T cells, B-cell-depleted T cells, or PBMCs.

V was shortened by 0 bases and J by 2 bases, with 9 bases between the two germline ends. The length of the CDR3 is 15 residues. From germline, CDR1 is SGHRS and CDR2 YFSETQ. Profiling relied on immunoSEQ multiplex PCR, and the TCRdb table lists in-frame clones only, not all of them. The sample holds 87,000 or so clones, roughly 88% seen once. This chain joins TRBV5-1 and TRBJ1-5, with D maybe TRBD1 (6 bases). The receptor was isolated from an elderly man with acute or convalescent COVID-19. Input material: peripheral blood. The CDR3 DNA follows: TGCGCCAGCAGCTTGGAGGGGGTTCGCAATCAGCCCCAGCATTTT. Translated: CASSLEGVRNQPQHF.